Below, 6 T cell receptor beta chains from the same sample are listed, as sequenced in a study of chemoradiotherapy in HPV16-positive cancers (dated by TCRdb to the early 2020s). The library relied on the immunoSEQ multiplex PCR assay. The source is immuneACCESS, and TCRdb retained only in-frame sequences with V and J called. Part of the clones is not carried over; for the studies checked, unresolved V genes explain less than half of this, and the remainder is unexplained. The sample's table lists a count of more than 60 clones. Sample: tumor tissue, taken from a patient who underwent chemoradiotherapy. These receptor sequences come from a human donor with HPV-associated anogenital cancer.

V gene TRBV14 combines with J gene TRBJ2-7; D possibly corresponds to TRBD1 (5 bases). V was clipped by 0 bases and J by 3 bases, with 6 bases between them. The CDR3 runs 13 residues. CDR1 and CDR2 (germline): SGHDN, FVKESK. The CDR3 here is CASSQDRDYEQYF. The CDR3 nucleotides read TGTGCCAGCAGCCAAGACAGGGACTACGAGCAGTACTTC.

V is TRBV11-2 and J is TRBJ2-7; 9 nucleotides agree with TRBD1. V lost 6 bases to trimming and J lost 4 bases; unmatched junction nucleotides: 4. Germline CDR1 reads SGHAT; CDR2 reads FQNNGV. This CDR3 spans 13 amino acids. The CDR3 protein is CASRGDRAYEQYF. The CDR3, as DNA: TGTGCCAGCAGAGGGGACAGGGCGTACGAGCAGTACTTC.

Here the CDR3 DNA reads TGTGCCAGCAGCGTAGCTTACAGGGGGGACGAGCAGTACTTC. Residues: CASSVAYRGDEQYF. The chain joins TRBV9 to TRBJ2-7; 8 bases are shared with TRBD1. The CDR3 has 14 amino acids. Germline CDR1 is SGDLS and CDR2 is YYNGEE. Trimming took 0 bases from V and 5 from J; bases not matched to a gene: 4.

This rearrangement joins TRBV15 to TRBJ2-3; D unclear. The CDR3 is made up of 14 amino acids. The V end was cut by 0 bases, the J end by 3 bases, with 7 bases between. The germline CDR1 and CDR2 sequences are LNHNV and YYDKDF (reference sequence). In DNA form, the CDR3 reads TGTGCCACCAGCAGAGAAGAAGGAACAGATACGCAGTATTTT. Amino acid sequence: CATSREEGTDTQYF.

The chain recombines TRBV2 with TRBJ1-2; no firm D call. CDR1 and CDR2 (germline): SNHLY, FYNNEI. The CDR3 is 17 amino acids. The V end was cut by 6 bases, the J end by 8 bases, with 28 bases between. The CDR3 reads CASRVTFGQWVNWGYTF. The CDR3 nucleotides read TGTGCCAGCAGGGTCACCTTTGGGCAGTGGGTTAATTGGGGCTACACCTTC.

The chain is built from TRBV30 and TRBJ1-6; D is ambiguous. The length of the CDR3 is 15 residues. Germline V gene data show CDR1 as GTSNPN and CDR2 as SVGIG (reference sequence). The V gene lost 0 bases and the J gene lost 3 bases, with 9 bases spanning the gap. CDR3 nucleotide sequence: TGTGCCTGGAGTGTATCTACCGGCTATAATTCACCCCTCCACTTT. This sequence encodes CAWSVSTGYNSPLHF.